This is a list of T cell receptor beta chains from one sample in a study of Ad26.COV2.S vaccination and SARS-CoV-2 variants. TCRdb's table, derived via immunoSEQ multiplex PCR, lists solely in-frame clones and lacks some. The sample holds 380,000 or so clones; around 89% are singletons and the top ten take around 5%. The sample was peripheral blood, taken in a trial of Ad26.COV2.S vaccine versus placebo. The origin of the receptors is a person aged 18-60 years who received the Ad26.COV2.S COVID-19 vaccine or a placebo. Each CDR3 is given with its conserved first and last residue. The D gene is left open where the match is weak. Size tells how often a clone was seen (once, few, many) or the class of an expanded clone, and some rows leave it out.

once	TRBV20-1	TRBJ2-5	-	TGCAGTGCTAGTAGTAGCGCGGAGACCCAGTACTTC	CSASSSAETQYF
-	TRBV19	TRBJ2-7	-	TGTGCCAGTAGTCGGCAGGGTGCGAACTACGAGCAGTACTTC	CASSRQGANYEQYF
-	TRBV18	TRBJ1-5	TRBD1	TGTGCCAGCGCCCGGGACAGTAGCAATCAGCCCCAGCATTTT	CASARDSSNQPQHF
-	TRBV28	TRBJ2-2	-	TGTGCCAGCAGTTACAGGGTTAGGTTCACCGGGGAGCTGTTTTTT	CASSYRVRFTGELFF
-	TRBV15	TRBJ2-5	-	TGTGCCACCAGCAGAGATTTTGGGGTTTCGCTAGAGACCCAGTACTTC	CATSRDFGVSLETQYF
-	TRBV19	TRBJ1-1	-	TGTGCCAGTAGTATAGATCGAAGCCGTGAAGCTTTCTTT	CASSIDRSREAFF
-	TRBV10-3	TRBJ1-1	-	TGTGCCATCAGGGGCCTGGGCACTGAAGCTTTCTTT	CAIRGLGTEAFF
-	TRBV4-1	TRBJ2-5	-	TGCGCCAGCAGCCAAGGGAGCACTCGGTGGGAGACCCAGTACTTC	CASSQGSTRWETQYF
-	TRBV27	TRBJ1-3	-	TGTGCCAGCAGTTTAAGTCAGCGGGGAAACACCATATATTTT	CASSLSQRGNTIYF
-	TRBV6-2/TRBV6-3	TRBJ1-2	TRBD1	TGTGCCAGCAGCCCTACAGGGGGTGACGACTATGGCTACACCTTC	CASSPTGGDDYGYTF
-	TRBV19	TRBJ1-1	-	TGTGCCAGTAGTATATTTAGGGGAGACACTGAAGCTTTCTTT	CASSIFRGDTEAFF
-	TRBV28	TRBJ2-3	-	TGTGCCAGCAGGAGGACGGGGAGCACAGATACGCAGTATTTT	CASRRTGSTDTQYF
-	TRBV5-1	TRBJ2-5	-	TGCGCCAGCAGCTTGGTAGGCGGGTTTCAAGAGACCCAGTACTTC	CASSLVGGFQETQYF
-	TRBV7-2	TRBJ1-6	-	TGTGCCAGCAGCCCTGGACAGACTTCACCCCTCCACTTT	CASSPGQTSPLHF
once	TRBV14	TRBJ2-3	TRBD2	TGTGCCAGCAGCCAAGGGACTAGCGGCCTTATCCGTACAGATACGCAGTATTTT	CASSQGTSGLIRTDTQYF
-	TRBV18	TRBJ2-1	TRBD1	TGTGCCAGCTCCCTCCGGACAGGGGACAATGAGCAGTTCTTC	CASSLRTGDNEQFF
-	TRBV29-1	TRBJ2-1	TRBD2	TGCAGCGTTGAAGGGGGGAGGGGCTACAATGAGCAGTTCTTC	CSVEGGRGYNEQFF
-	TRBV10-3	TRBJ1-3	-	TGTGCCACGCAACAGGGCTCTGGAAACACCATATATTTT	CATQQGSGNTIYF
few	TRBV7-3	TRBJ1-1	TRBD1	TGTGCCAGCAGCTTTGGGACAGGGGAGACTGAAGCTTTCTTT	CASSFGTGETEAFF
-	TRBV7-4	TRBJ2-3	-	TGTGCCAGCAGCCCAGAGGCGAAAGCGGGCCTTCATACGCAGTATTTT	CASSPEAKAGLHTQYF
-	TRBV28	TRBJ1-6	TRBD1	TGTGCCAGCAGTTTGGGACAGGCCCCTTCACCCCTCCACTTT	CASSLGQAPSPLHF
-	TRBV5-1	TRBJ2-7	TRBD2	TGCGCCAGCAGCACCGGGGGGGCGGGACCCTACGAGCAGTACTTC	CASSTGGAGPYEQYF
-	TRBV7-9	TRBJ1-2	-	TGTGCCAGCAGCTTGGGGGAATCTAACTATGGCTACACCTTC	CASSLGESNYGYTF
once	TRBV6-5	TRBJ2-7	-	TGTGCCAGCAGAAGCGGCTACGAGCAGTACTTC	CASRSGYEQYF
-	TRBV5-1	TRBJ2-5	-	TGCGCCAGCAGCTTGCATTCCGAGTACCAAGAGACCCAGTACTTC	CASSLHSEYQETQYF
-	TRBV7-9	TRBJ2-2	-	TGTGCCAGCAGCTTACAACGGGAGTCCGGGGAGCTGTTTTTT	CASSLQRESGELFF
-	TRBV4-3	TRBJ2-7	-	TGCGCCAGCAGCCAAGATAGGGGCGCCTGGGAGCAGTACTTC	CASSQDRGAWEQYF
-	TRBV6-5	TRBJ1-4	TRBD1	TGTGCCAGCAGTCGGGACAGGGCAACTAATGAAAAACTGTTTTTT	CASSRDRATNEKLFF
-	TRBV7-6	TRBJ2-3	-	TGTGCCAGCAGCCCCCCGTGGGGCAGGCCCACTCCAAACACAGATACGCAGTATTTT	CASSPPWGRPTPNTDTQYF
-	TRBV5-5	TRBJ2-6	TRBD2	TGTGCCAGCAGCCTTCGGCGGGGGTCCAGCTCTGGGGCCAACGTCCTGACTTTC	CASSLRRGSSSGANVLTF
-	TRBV12-3/TRBV12-4	TRBJ2-3	-	TGTGCCAGCAGTTTTACGGGGACAGATACGCAGTATTTT	CASSFTGTDTQYF
once	TRBV11-2	TRBJ2-7	TRBD2	TGTGCCAGCAGCTTATACGGACTAGCGGGAGTGGGTGAGCAGTACTTC	CASSLYGLAGVGEQYF
-	TRBV5-6	TRBJ2-7	TRBD1	TGTGCCAGCAGCTTTGGGACAGGGCTCTACGAGCAGTACTTC	CASSFGTGLYEQYF
-	TRBV5-6	TRBJ1-2	-	TGTGCCAGCAGCTTTGGGGCTTCTAATTATGGCTACACCTTC	CASSFGASNYGYTF
-	TRBV4-1	TRBJ1-4	-	TGCGCCAGCAGCCAAGAAGGGCTGGAGAATGAAAAACTGTTTTTT	CASSQEGLENEKLFF
-	TRBV19	TRBJ2-1	TRBD1	TGTGCCAGTAGTGCCTCCGGGACAGGGCTCCATGAGCAGTTCTTC	CASSASGTGLHEQFF
few	TRBV15	TRBJ1-3	TRBD1	TGTGCCACCAGCGAGGGACAGGGTTACACCATATATTTT	CATSEGQGYTIYF